This TCR beta chain was recorded in a study of OX40 agonist ivuxolimab in advanced cancers. Study background: Three patients showed partial responses: one hepatocellular carcinoma and two cutaneous melanoma cases. Findings and limits, study-wide: Clonal expansion was seen in CD4+ and CD8+ blood T cells by week 6 at 0.1 to 3.0 mg/kg. CD8+ T cells (on average) carried more expanded clones than CD4+ T cells.

Clones were read by immunoSEQ multiplex PCR, and TCRdb kept only the in-frame ones, dropping some. The profile covers about 46,000 clones, with 75% to 80% appearing a single time and under 3% taken by the ten largest. With regard to this clone: The antigen is undetermined.

Sampled blood was obtained at baseline, cycle 4 day 1, and cycle 7 day 1. The CDR3 loop spans 17 amino acids. Germline values: CDR1 SGDLS, CDR2 YYNGEE. The genes are TRBV9 and TRBJ2-5; 10 bases match TRBD2. The better agreement between TRBJ2-7 and the DNA end casts doubt on the J call. The sequencing here drew on CD4+ or CD8+ T cells sorted from blood, taken in a trial of the OX40 agonist ivuxolimab. The source is an adult with an advanced solid tumor such as melanoma, head and neck, liver or kidney cancer. For the CDR3, the DNA is TGTGCCAGCAGCGTAGAGGCTAGCGGGAGAGAGTCCTACGAGCAGTACTTC. The encoded protein is CASSVEASGRESYEQYF.